The entry below describes one T cell receptor beta chain. No antigen is known for it. Sequencing of cultured CD4+ T cell DNA used the Oncomine TCR Beta short-read assay. Using the QIAamp micro DNA kit, genomic DNA was extracted from the CD4+ T cells that had been cultured. TCRdb reprocessed the PCR reads via MiXCR and lists one record per CDR3 protein. The sample yields 20,000 or so distinct CDR3 sequences, less than 40% seen once. The data stem from a study of vaccination and CD4 T cells after COVID-19. From germline, CDR1 is SGHTA and CDR2 FQGNSA. Trimming left V 5 bases short and J 7 bases short, with 15 bases between. The CDR3 length is 15 residues. This sample's time point: late sampling 161 to 241 days after vaccination in a few convalescent patients. Indicated treatment: roughly 10-day PBMC culture with coronavirus spike peptide pools or control peptides (ViraFEST assay). ViraFEST used peptide pools to expand antigen-specific T cells and subsequently sequenced their TCRs. CD4+ T cells were isolated by negative selection after 10 days of culture.

This receptor was obtained from a human donor who had recovered from COVID-19. V and J are TRBV7-2 and TRBJ1-6; tentative D call: TRBD1 (6 bases). The sample in question was CD4+ T cells from blood, cultured in vitro, obtained about 7 months after SARS-CoV-2 vaccination. CDR3 region: CASSRTALGNSPLHF. CDR3 coding DNA: TGTGCCAGCAGCCGGACAGCCCTTGGGAATTCACCCCTCCACTTT.